This T cell receptor (beta chain) was recovered during a study of blood T cells in healthy people across ages. Points on this clonotype: What it recognizes is unknown.

Whole-study results and caveats: Older individuals had lower TCR beta diversity per million T cells (the decline was roughly linear).

Individuals who donated were healthy Caucasians from Russia aged roughly 6 to 100. A sample-barcoded 5' primer and a J-beta primer mix were used in a second PCR of roughly 7 to 11 cycles. TCRdb recomputed calls from the 5' RACE reads with MiXCR, one row per CDR3 protein. This table has about 1.5 million distinct CDR3 sequences, roughly 43% appearing once. Input material: blood. This sequence originates from a young woman in good health.

In DNA, the CDR3 is TGTGCCAGCAGCTTAGTTAGCGGTTTCTCCTACAATGAGCAGTTCTTC. Translation gives CASSLVSGFSYNEQFF. The V call is TRBV7-2, the J call TRBJ2-1; D is perhaps TRBD2 (6 bases). The CDR3 runs to 16 residues. From germline, CDR1 is SGHTA and CDR2 FQGNSA. The V and J ends lost 1 base and 0 bases respectively, with 10 bases between them.